Listed below are T cell receptor beta chains from one sample, sequenced in a study of CD8 T cells in Susac syndrome. TCRdb used MiXCR to reprocess the immunoSEQ multiplex PCR reads, holding one entry per CDR3 protein. The sample lists tens of thousands of distinct CDR3 sequences; around 94% were seen once. The sequencing sample was made of CD4+ T cells from PBMCs. These receptors were taken from a human donor with Susac syndrome. CDR3s include the opening cysteine and the closing phenylalanine or tryptophan. The D gene is left open where the match is weak. The size of a clone is reported for some rows only, either as once, few or many, or as a class for expanded clones.

NA,TRBJ2-3,TRBV27,NA,CASSLLTGWDTQYF,TGTGCCAGCAGTTTATTGACAGGCTGGGATACGCAGTATTTT
once,TRBJ1-5,TRBV20-1,NA,CSARERQRNQPQHF,TGCAGTGCTAGAGAGCGCCAACGAAATCAGCCCCAGCATTTT
NA,TRBJ1-5,TRBV29-1,NA,CSVGDSNQPQHF,TGCAGCGTTGGGGACAGCAATCAGCCCCAGCATTTT
NA,TRBJ1-1,TRBV20-1,NA,CSAREARDTLNTEAFF,TGCAGTGCTAGAGAGGCCCGGGACACCCTGAACACTGAAGCTTTCTTT
NA,TRBJ2-6,TRBV6-2/TRBV6-3,NA,CASSYGFASPTF,TGTGCCAGCAGTTACGGATTCGCTAGTCCTACTTTC
NA,TRBJ2-7,TRBV30,NA,CAWSVGQTTYEQYF,TGTGCCTGGAGTGTGGGTCAGACAACCTACGAGCAGTACTTC
NA,TRBJ2-2,TRBV20-1,TRBD1,CSNRDRGSTGELFF,TGCAGTAACCGGGACAGGGGCTCCACCGGGGAGCTGTTTTTT
NA,TRBJ2-7,TRBV6-2/TRBV6-3,NA,CASSYTEEQYF,TGTGCCAGCAGTTACACTGAAGAGCAGTACTTC
NA,TRBJ1-6,TRBV20-1,NA,CSASGGGDNSPLHF,TGCAGTGCTAGTGGGGGAGGGGACAATTCACCCCTCCACTTT
few,TRBJ2-3,TRBV6-1,NA,CASSRTVNTDTQYF,TGTGCCAGTTCCAGGACCGTGAACACAGATACGCAGTATTTT
NA,TRBJ2-3,TRBV30,NA,CAWMRHTKGDTQYF,TGTGCCTGGATGAGGCATACCAAAGGGGATACGCAGTATTTT
few,TRBJ2-5,TRBV12-3/TRBV12-4,NA,CASSSGETQYF,TGTGCCAGCAGTTCCGGGGAGACCCAGTACTTC
NA,TRBJ2-1,TRBV9,NA,CASSVDMGSYNEQFF,TGTGCCAGCAGCGTAGACATGGGCTCCTACAATGAGCAGTTCTTC
few,TRBJ1-1,TRBV20-1,NA,CSAQTEILNTEAFF,TGCAGTGCTCAGACAGAAATTTTGAACACTGAAGCTTTCTTT
NA,TRBJ1-2,TRBV30,NA,CAWSPSSGYTF,TGTGCCTGGAGCCCCTCCAGTGGCTACACCTTC
NA,TRBJ2-3,TRBV30,NA,CAWSVFRLGYQDTQYF,TGTGCCTGGAGTGTATTCCGTTTAGGGTATCAGGATACGCAGTATTTT
NA,TRBJ1-5,TRBV6-6,NA,CASTNPNQVGQPQHF,TGTGCCAGCACCAATCCTAATCAGGTTGGGCAGCCCCAGCATTTT
NA,TRBJ2-7,TRBV19,NA,CASSSDSFTYEQYF,TGTGCCAGTAGTTCTGACAGTTTTACCTACGAGCAGTACTTC
NA,TRBJ2-7,TRBV28,TRBD1,CASSIPGTGYEQYF,TGTGCCAGCAGTATCCCCGGGACAGGGTACGAGCAGTACTTC
NA,TRBJ2-1,TRBV5-1,TRBD1,CASSQSGTGVVIEQFF,TGCGCCAGCAGCCAAAGCGGGACAGGGGTAGTTATTGAGCAGTTCTTC
once,TRBJ1-2,TRBV19,NA,CASSTDSANYGYTF,TGTGCCAGTAGTACAGACAGTGCTAACTATGGCTACACCTTC
NA,TRBJ1-4,TRBV6-6,NA,CASRSSAGEGREKLFF,TGTGCCAGCAGAAGCTCCGCAGGGGAGGGTCGAGAAAAACTGTTTTTT
NA,TRBJ1-1,TRBV4-3,NA,CASSFEQDTEAFF,TGCGCCAGCAGCTTTGAACAGGACACTGAAGCTTTCTTT
NA,TRBJ2-5,TRBV9,TRBD2,CASSVAASGGLGETQYF,TGTGCCAGCAGCGTAGCGGCTAGCGGGGGGTTAGGGGAGACCCAGTACTTC
NA,TRBJ2-3,TRBV10-3,NA,CAISLSGYTDTQYF,TGTGCCATCTCCCTTAGCGGATACACAGATACGCAGTATTTT
NA,TRBJ1-2,TRBV5-1,TRBD1,CASSLGTGGRYYGYTF,TGCGCCAGCAGCTTGGGAACAGGGGGCAGGTACTATGGCTACACCTTC
NA,TRBJ2-2,TRBV20-1,TRBD1,CSAPRTGWTGELFF,TGCAGTGCTCCTCGGACAGGCTGGACCGGGGAGCTGTTTTTT
NA,TRBJ2-7,TRBV25-1,NA,CASQASTAPSNEQYF,TGTGCCAGCCAAGCTTCCACCGCACCCAGTAACGAGCAGTACTTC
NA,TRBJ2-7,TRBV20-1,NA,CSGRTHSYEQYF,TGCAGTGGGCGAACACATTCCTACGAGCAGTACTTC
NA,TRBJ1-5,TRBV12-3/TRBV12-4,NA,CASSTPGRYSNQPQHF,TGTGCCAGCAGTACGCCGGGACGGTATAGCAATCAGCCCCAGCATTTT
few,TRBJ2-1,TRBV3-1,NA,CASSRGNEQFF,TGTGCCAGCAGCCGGGGCAATGAGCAGTTCTTC
NA,TRBJ2-4,TRBV4-1,NA,CASSQVGPMSAKNIQYF,TGCGCCAGCAGCCAAGTCGGGCCCATGAGTGCCAAAAACATTCAGTACTTC
once,TRBJ1-5,TRBV2,NA,CASSEGDRQPQHF,TGTGCCAGCAGTGAAGGAGACAGGCAGCCCCAGCATTTT
NA,TRBJ2-7,TRBV20-1,NA,CSAREGSYEQYF,TGCAGTGCTAGGGAGGGCTCCTACGAGCAGTACTTC
NA,TRBJ1-6,TRBV20-1,NA,CSAPRAGNSPLHF,TGCAGTGCTCCGCGGGCAGGCAATTCACCCCTCCACTTT
NA,TRBJ1-2,TRBV29-1,NA,CSAGGIFGYTF,TGCAGCGCGGGAGGTATTTTTGGCTACACCTTC
NA,TRBJ1-1,TRBV19,NA,CASSMVAGRAFF,TGTGCCAGTAGTATGGTGGCCGGAAGGGCTTTCTTT
NA,TRBJ2-2,TRBV6-5,NA,CASRPYRVTGELFF,TGTGCCAGCAGGCCTTACAGGGTAACCGGGGAGCTGTTTTTT
NA,TRBJ1-5,TRBV12-3/TRBV12-4,NA,CASTRGNSNQPQHF,TGTGCCAGCACTCGCGGGAATAGCAATCAGCCCCAGCATTTT
NA,TRBJ1-5,TRBV12-3/TRBV12-4,NA,CASSPDGVQPQHF,TGTGCCAGCAGTCCAGATGGGGTCCAGCCCCAGCATTTT
NA,TRBJ1-5,TRBV16,NA,CASSQAGLDNQPQHF,TGTGCCAGCAGCCAAGCAGGGTTGGACAATCAGCCCCAGCATTTT
NA,TRBJ2-2,TRBV9,NA,CASSAQTTGELFF,TGTGCCAGCAGCGCCCAGACCACCGGGGAGCTGTTTTTT
NA,TRBJ2-7,TRBV5-1,NA,CASSPGDNYEQYF,TGCGCCAGCAGCCCGGGGGACAACTACGAGCAGTACTTC
NA,TRBJ1-4,TRBV30,TRBD1,CAWSVQGEKLFF,TGTGCCTGGAGTGTACAGGGGGAAAAACTGTTTTTT
NA,TRBJ1-1,TRBV3-1,NA,CASSHGTRNTEAFF,TGTGCCAGCAGCCACGGGACAAGGAACACTGAAGCTTTCTTT
NA,TRBJ2-2,TRBV2,TRBD2,CASSISGGALGELFF,TGTGCCAGCAGCATTAGCGGGGGGGCCCTCGGGGAGCTGTTTTTT
NA,TRBJ2-7,TRBV6-5,NA,CASSYHSGQASYEQYF,TGTGCCAGCAGTTATCACTCCGGTCAGGCCTCCTACGAGCAGTACTTC
NA,TRBJ1-2,TRBV9,TRBD1,CASSLGQGPAYGYTF,TGTGCCAGCAGCTTGGGACAGGGGCCGGCCTATGGCTACACCTTC
NA,TRBJ2-1,TRBV6-2/TRBV6-3,NA,CASSYRRESNNEQFF,TGTGCCAGCAGTTACCGACGGGAAAGTAACAATGAGCAGTTCTTC
NA,TRBJ1-2,TRBV20-1,NA,CSAHATLQGYGYTF,TGCAGTGCTCACGCGACCCTCCAGGGCTATGGCTACACCTTC
NA,TRBJ1-6,TRBV6-5,TRBD1,CASSTGQGGSYNSPLHF,TGTGCCAGCAGTACTGGACAGGGGGGCTCCTATAATTCACCCCTCCACTTT
few,TRBJ1-6,TRBV30,TRBD1,CAWRTGGNSPLHF,TGTGCCTGGAGGACAGGGGGTAATTCACCCCTCCACTTT
NA,TRBJ1-2,TRBV4-1,NA,CASSQASGPNYGYTF,TGCGCCAGCAGCCAAGCCAGTGGACCTAACTATGGCTACACCTTC
NA,TRBJ1-4,TRBV15,NA,CATSRFNEKLFF,TGTGCCACCAGCAGATTTAATGAAAAACTGTTTTTT
NA,TRBJ2-1,TRBV25-1,TRBD1,CATLTGGIWNEQFF,TGTGCCACCTTGACAGGGGGCATCTGGAATGAGCAGTTCTTC
NA,TRBJ1-2,TRBV7-2,NA,CASSLDRYGYTF,TGTGCCAGCAGCTTAGACAGATATGGCTACACCTTC
NA,TRBJ2-7,TRBV5-6,NA,CASSLGGQSYEQYF,TGTGCCAGCAGCTTGGGAGGACAGTCCTACGAGCAGTACTTC
once,TRBJ2-1,TRBV27,TRBD1,CASSSYTGTGGENEQFF,TGTGCCAGCAGTTCCTACACCGGGACAGGGGGAGAGAATGAGCAGTTCTTC
NA,TRBJ2-6,TRBV4-3,NA,CASSQFGVSGANVLTF,TGCGCCAGCAGCCAATTCGGGGTGTCTGGGGCCAACGTCCTGACTTTC
NA,TRBJ2-1,TRBV11-3,NA,CASSLEGGREQFF,TGTGCCAGCAGCTTAGAGGGGGGCCGAGAGCAGTTCTTC